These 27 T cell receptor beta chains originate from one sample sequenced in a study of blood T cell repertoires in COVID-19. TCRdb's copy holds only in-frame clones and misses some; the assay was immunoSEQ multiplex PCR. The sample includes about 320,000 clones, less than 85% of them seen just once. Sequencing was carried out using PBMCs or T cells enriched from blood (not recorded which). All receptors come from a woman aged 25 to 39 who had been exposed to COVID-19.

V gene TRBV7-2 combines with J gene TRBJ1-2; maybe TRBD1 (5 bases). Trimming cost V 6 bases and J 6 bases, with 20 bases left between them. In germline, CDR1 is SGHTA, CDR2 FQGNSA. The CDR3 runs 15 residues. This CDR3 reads CASRPREGPSHGYTF. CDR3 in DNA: TGTGCCAGCAGACCTCGGGAGGGGCCCTCTCATGGCTACACCTTC.

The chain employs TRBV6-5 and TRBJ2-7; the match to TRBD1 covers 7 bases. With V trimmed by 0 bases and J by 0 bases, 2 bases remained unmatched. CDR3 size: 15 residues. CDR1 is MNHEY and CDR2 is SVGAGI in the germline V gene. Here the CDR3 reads CASSYSTGFSYEQYF. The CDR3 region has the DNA TGTGCCAGCAGTTACTCGACAGGGTTCTCCTACGAGCAGTACTTC.

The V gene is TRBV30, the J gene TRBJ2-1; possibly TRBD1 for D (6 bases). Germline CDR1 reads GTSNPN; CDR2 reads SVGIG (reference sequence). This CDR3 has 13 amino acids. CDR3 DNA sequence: TGTGCTTACAACAGGGTGACCTACAATGAGCAGTTCTTC. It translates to CAYNRVTYNEQFF.

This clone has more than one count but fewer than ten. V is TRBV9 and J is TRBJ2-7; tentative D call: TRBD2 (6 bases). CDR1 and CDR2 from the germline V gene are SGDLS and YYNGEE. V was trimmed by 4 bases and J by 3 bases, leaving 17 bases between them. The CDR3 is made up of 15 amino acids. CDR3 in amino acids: CASSTEPRGYYEQYF. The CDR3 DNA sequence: TGTGCCAGCAGCACCGAACCGCGGGGATACTACGAGCAGTACTTC.

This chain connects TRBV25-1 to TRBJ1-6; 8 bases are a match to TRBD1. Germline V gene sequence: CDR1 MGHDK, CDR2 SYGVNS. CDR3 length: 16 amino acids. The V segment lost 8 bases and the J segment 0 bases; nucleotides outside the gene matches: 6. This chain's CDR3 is CASLGTGSSYNSPLHF. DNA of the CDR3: TGTGCCAGCCTGGGGACAGGAAGCTCCTATAATTCACCCCTCCACTTT.

The chain's CDR3 is CASSLFRTSGRENEQYF. The CDR3 coding sequence is TGTGCCAGCAGCTTATTCCGGACTAGCGGGAGGGAAAACGAGCAGTACTTC. The V call is TRBV7-9, the J call TRBJ2-7; 15 nucleotides match TRBD2. The CDR3 consists of 17 residues. The germline gives CDR1 SEHNR, CDR2 FQNEAQ (reference sequence). The junction had 7 bases not matched to a gene; V was cut back by 2 bases and J by 5 bases. Drawing the rest from reference TRBV7-9 and TRBJ2-7, the complete variable domain is DTGVSQNPRHKITKRGQNVTFRCDPISEHNRLYWYRQTLGQGPEFLTYFQNEAQLEKSRLLSDRFSAERPKGSFSTLEIQRTEQGDSAMYLCASSLFRTSGRENEQYFGPGTRLTVT.

The CDR3 is CASSEGDYGYTF. The CDR3 nucleotides read TGTGCCAGCAGCGAGGGGGACTATGGCTACACCTTC. V gene TRBV9 combines with J gene TRBJ1-2; D is possibly TRBD1 (6 bases). V lost 3 bases and J 3 bases, leaving 6 bases between the germline ends. Germline CDR1 reads SGDLS; CDR2 reads YYNGEE. The CDR3 has 12 residues.

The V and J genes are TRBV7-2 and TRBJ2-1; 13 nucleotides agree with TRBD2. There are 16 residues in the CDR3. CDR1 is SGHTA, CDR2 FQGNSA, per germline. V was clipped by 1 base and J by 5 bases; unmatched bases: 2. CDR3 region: CASSLEGTSGNNEQFF. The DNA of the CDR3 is TGTGCCAGCAGCTTAGAAGGGACTAGCGGGAACAATGAGCAGTTCTTC.

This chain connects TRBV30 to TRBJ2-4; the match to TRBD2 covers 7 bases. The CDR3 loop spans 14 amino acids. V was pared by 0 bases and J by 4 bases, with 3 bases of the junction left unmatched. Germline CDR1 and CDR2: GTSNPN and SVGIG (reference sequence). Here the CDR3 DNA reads TGTGCCTGGAGTGTACGGACTAGGAAAAACATTCAGTACTTC. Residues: CAWSVRTRKNIQYF.

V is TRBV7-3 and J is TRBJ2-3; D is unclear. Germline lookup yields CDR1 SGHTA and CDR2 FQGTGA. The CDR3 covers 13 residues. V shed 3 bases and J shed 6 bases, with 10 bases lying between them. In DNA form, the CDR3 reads TGTGCCAGCAGCTTCGTCCCCTCCGATACGCAGTATTTT. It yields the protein CASSFVPSDTQYF.

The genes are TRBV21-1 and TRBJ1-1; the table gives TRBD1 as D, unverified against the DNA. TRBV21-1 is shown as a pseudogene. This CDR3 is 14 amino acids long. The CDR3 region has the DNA TGTGCCAGCAAGACAGGGGCAATCGGCACTGAAGCTTTCTTT. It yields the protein CASKTGAIGTEAFF.

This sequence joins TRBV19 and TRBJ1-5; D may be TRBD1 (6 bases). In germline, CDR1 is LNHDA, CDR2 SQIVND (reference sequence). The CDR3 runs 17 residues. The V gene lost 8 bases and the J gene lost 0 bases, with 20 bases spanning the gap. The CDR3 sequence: CASRDTRLGYSNQPQHF. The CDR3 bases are TGTGCCAGTCGGGACACCCGTTTAGGTTATAGCAATCAGCCCCAGCATTTT.

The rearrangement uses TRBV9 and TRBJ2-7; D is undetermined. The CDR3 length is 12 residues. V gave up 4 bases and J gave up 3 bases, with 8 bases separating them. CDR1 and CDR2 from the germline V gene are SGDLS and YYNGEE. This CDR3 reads CASSRGLYEQYF. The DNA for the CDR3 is TGTGCCAGCAGCCGCGGCCTCTACGAGCAGTACTTC.

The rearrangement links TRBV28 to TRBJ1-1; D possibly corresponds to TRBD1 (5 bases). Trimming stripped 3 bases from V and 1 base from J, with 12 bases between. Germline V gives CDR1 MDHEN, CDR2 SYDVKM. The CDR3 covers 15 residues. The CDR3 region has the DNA TGTGCCAGCAGTTTTCCCAGGGCTGGGAACACTGAAGCTTTCTTT. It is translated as CASSFPRAGNTEAFF.

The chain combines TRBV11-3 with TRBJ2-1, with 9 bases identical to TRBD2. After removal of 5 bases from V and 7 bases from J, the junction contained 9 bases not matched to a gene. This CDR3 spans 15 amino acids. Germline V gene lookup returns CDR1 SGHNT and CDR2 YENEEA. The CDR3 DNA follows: TGTGCCAGCAGCACAAGCGGGGGGATGAGAAATGAGCAGTTCTTC. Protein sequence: CASSTSGGMRNEQFF.

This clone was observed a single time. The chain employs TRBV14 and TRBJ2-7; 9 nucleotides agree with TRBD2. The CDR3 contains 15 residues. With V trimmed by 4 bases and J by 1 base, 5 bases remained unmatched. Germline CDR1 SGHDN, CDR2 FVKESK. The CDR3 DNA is TGTGCCAGCAGCCGAACTAGCGGGTTGTCCTACGAGCAGTACTTC. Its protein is CASSRTSGLSYEQYF.

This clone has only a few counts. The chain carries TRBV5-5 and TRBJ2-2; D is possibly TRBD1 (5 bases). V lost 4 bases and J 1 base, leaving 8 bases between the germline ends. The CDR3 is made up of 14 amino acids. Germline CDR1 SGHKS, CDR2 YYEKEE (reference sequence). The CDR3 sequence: CASSPTGNTGELFF. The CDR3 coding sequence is TGTGCCAGCAGCCCCACAGGGAACACCGGGGAGCTGTTTTTT.

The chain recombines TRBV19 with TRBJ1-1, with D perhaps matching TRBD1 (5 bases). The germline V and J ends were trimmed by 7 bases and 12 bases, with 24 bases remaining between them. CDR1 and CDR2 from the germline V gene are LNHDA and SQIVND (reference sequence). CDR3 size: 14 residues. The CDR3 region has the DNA TGTGCCAGTACCCTGGGAGGAGGGACGGGTTGGCCTTTCTTT. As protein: CASTLGGGTGWPFF.

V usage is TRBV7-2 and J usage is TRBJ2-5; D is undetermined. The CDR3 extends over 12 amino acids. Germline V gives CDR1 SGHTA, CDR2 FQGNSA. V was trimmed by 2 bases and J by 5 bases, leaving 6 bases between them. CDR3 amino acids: CASSLILETQYF. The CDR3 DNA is TGTGCCAGCAGCTTAATCTTGGAGACCCAGTACTTC.

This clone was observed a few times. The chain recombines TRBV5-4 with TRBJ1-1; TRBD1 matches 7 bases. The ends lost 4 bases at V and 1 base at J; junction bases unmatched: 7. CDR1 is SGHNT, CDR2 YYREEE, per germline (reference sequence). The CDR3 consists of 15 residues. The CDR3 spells CASSGTGTANTEAFF. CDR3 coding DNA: TGTGCCAGCAGCGGAACCGGGACAGCGAACACTGAAGCTTTCTTT.

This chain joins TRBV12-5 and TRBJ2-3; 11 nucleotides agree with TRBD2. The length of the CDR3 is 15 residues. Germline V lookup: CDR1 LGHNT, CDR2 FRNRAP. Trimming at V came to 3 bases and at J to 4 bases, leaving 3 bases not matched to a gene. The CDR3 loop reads CASGLSSGGADTQYF. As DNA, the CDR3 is TGTGCTAGTGGTTTAAGTAGCGGGGGGGCAGATACGCAGTATTTT.

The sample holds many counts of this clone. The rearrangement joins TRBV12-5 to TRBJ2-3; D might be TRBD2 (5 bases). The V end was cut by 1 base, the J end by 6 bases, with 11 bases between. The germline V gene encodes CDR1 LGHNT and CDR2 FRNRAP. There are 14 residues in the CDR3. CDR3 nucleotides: TGTGCTAGTGGTTTGGGTGCTAGCTCGGATACGCAGTATTTT. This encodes CASGLGASSDTQYF.

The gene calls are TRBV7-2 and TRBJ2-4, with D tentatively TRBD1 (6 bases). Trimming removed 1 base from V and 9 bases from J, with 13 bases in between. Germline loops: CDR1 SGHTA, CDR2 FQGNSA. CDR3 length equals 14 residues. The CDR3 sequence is CASSLDGRGGIQYF. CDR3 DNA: TGTGCCAGCAGCTTAGATGGCAGGGGTGGCATTCAGTACTTC.

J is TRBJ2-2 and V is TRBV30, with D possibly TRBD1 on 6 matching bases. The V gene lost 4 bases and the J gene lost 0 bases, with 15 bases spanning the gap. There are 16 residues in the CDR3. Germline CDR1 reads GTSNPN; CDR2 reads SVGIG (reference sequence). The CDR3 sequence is CAWTNPGTSNTGELFF. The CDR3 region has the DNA TGTGCCTGGACCAACCCCGGGACATCGAACACCGGGGAGCTGTTTTTT.

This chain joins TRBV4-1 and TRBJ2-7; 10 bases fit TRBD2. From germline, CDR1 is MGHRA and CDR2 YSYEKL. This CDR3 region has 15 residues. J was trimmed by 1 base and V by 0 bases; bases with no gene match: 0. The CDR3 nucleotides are TGCGCCAGCAGCCAAGAACTAGCGGGATCCTACGAGCAGTACTTC. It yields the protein CASSQELAGSYEQYF.

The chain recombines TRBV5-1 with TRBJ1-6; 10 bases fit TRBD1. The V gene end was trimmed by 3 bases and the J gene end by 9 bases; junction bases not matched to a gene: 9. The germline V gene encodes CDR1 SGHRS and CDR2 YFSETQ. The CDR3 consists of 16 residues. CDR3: CASSSSGQGMFSPLHF. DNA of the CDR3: TGCGCCAGCAGCTCATCGGGACAGGGGATGTTTTCACCCCTCCACTTT.

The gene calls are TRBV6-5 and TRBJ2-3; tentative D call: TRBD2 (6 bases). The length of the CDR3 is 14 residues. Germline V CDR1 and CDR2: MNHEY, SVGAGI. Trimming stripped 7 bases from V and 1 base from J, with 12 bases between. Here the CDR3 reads CASNDWEGTDTQYF. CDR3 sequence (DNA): TGTGCCAGCAACGATTGGGAGGGCACAGATACGCAGTATTTT.